These T cell receptor beta chains were read from a single sample in a study of blood T cell repertoires in COVID-19. TCRdb keeps only in-frame clones here, not all; method: immunoSEQ multiplex PCR. The data contain some 230,000 clones, just under 85% of them seen just once; the ten biggest clones take up about 15%. The specimen sequenced was PBMCs or T cells enriched from blood (not recorded which). The source is a man aged 40-49 years who had recovered from COVID-19. The CDR3 runs from the conserved cysteine through the conserved F or W. A D gene is named only where the DNA matches it firmly. Clone sizes are given selectively: once, few, many, or a class where the clone is expanded.

clone_size: once; j_call: TRBJ1-2; cdr3_length: 14; d_call: NA; v_call: TRBV28; cdr3_aa: CASSHRVPGRGYTF; cdr3_nt: TGTGCCAGCAGTCATCGTGTGCCGGGTCGTGGCTACACCTTC
clone_size: NA; j_call: TRBJ1-6; cdr3_length: 14; d_call: TRBD1; v_call: TRBV5-1; cdr3_aa: CASSIGTANSPLHF; cdr3_nt: TGCGCCAGCAGCATTGGGACAGCTAATTCACCCCTCCACTTT
clone_size: NA; j_call: TRBJ2-1; cdr3_length: 15; d_call: NA; v_call: TRBV2; cdr3_aa: CASSGAFGMLNEQFF; cdr3_nt: TGTGCCAGCAGTGGGGCCTTCGGCATGCTGAATGAGCAGTTCTTC
clone_size: NA; j_call: TRBJ2-7; cdr3_length: 13; d_call: TRBD1; v_call: TRBV12-3/TRBV12-4; cdr3_aa: CASSKDRGMEQYF; cdr3_nt: TGTGCCAGCAGTAAAGACAGGGGAATGGAGCAGTACTTC
clone_size: NA; j_call: TRBJ1-2; cdr3_length: 15; d_call: NA; v_call: TRBV5-4; cdr3_aa: CASSLGARGNYGYTF; cdr3_nt: TGTGCCAGCAGCTTGGGGGCGCGGGGGAACTATGGCTACACCTTC
clone_size: NA; j_call: TRBJ1-2; cdr3_length: 15; d_call: TRBD1; v_call: TRBV7-9; cdr3_aa: CASSYSGTGDDGYTF; cdr3_nt: TGTGCCAGCAGCTACTCCGGGACAGGGGATGATGGCTACACCTTC
clone_size: NA; j_call: TRBJ2-3; cdr3_length: 18; d_call: TRBD2; v_call: TRBV5-8; cdr3_aa: CASSLVASGRVHPDTQYF; cdr3_nt: TGTGCCAGCAGCTTGGTGGCTAGCGGGAGAGTCCACCCAGATACGCAGTATTTT
clone_size: few; j_call: TRBJ1-6; cdr3_length: 16; d_call: TRBD1; v_call: TRBV7-8; cdr3_aa: CASSLAPGQGYSPLHF; cdr3_nt: TGTGCCAGCAGCTTAGCCCCCGGACAGGGGTATTCACCCCTCCACTTT
clone_size: NA; j_call: TRBJ1-2; cdr3_length: 11; d_call: NA; v_call: TRBV29-1; cdr3_aa: CSVYLNYGYTF; cdr3_nt: TGCAGCGTTTATCTTAACTATGGCTACACCTTC
clone_size: NA; j_call: TRBJ1-1; cdr3_length: 14; d_call: NA; v_call: TRBV29-1; cdr3_aa: CSVADWAWNTEAFF; cdr3_nt: TGCAGCGTTGCAGACTGGGCATGGAACACTGAAGCTTTCTTT
clone_size: NA; j_call: TRBJ1-3; cdr3_length: 17; d_call: NA; v_call: TRBV5-1; cdr3_aa: CASSLAGGRGSGNTIYF; cdr3_nt: TGCGCCAGCAGCCTTGCCGGGGGGCGAGGGTCTGGAAACACCATATATTTT
clone_size: NA; j_call: TRBJ2-1; cdr3_length: 19; d_call: TRBD2; v_call: TRBV5-1; cdr3_aa: CASSLGVWTSGGAYNEQFF; cdr3_nt: TGCGCCAGCAGCTTGGGTGTCTGGACTAGCGGGGGGGCGTACAATGAGCAGTTCTTC
clone_size: NA; j_call: TRBJ2-7; cdr3_length: 12; d_call: NA; v_call: TRBV15; cdr3_aa: CATGRGSYEQYF; cdr3_nt: TGTGCCACCGGGCGGGGTTCCTACGAGCAGTACTTC
clone_size: NA; j_call: TRBJ2-1; cdr3_length: 16; d_call: TRBD2; v_call: TRBV27; cdr3_aa: CASSSASGGSYNEQFF; cdr3_nt: TGTGCCAGCAGTTCGGCTAGCGGGGGCTCCTACAATGAGCAGTTCTTC
clone_size: NA; j_call: TRBJ2-2; cdr3_length: 16; d_call: TRBD1; v_call: TRBV6-1; cdr3_aa: CASSETGGMNTGELFF; cdr3_nt: TGTGCCAGCAGTGAGACAGGGGGGATGAACACCGGGGAGCTGTTTTTT
clone_size: NA; j_call: TRBJ2-3; cdr3_length: 13; d_call: NA; v_call: TRBV29-1; cdr3_aa: CSVVWGPTDTQYF; cdr3_nt: TGCAGCGTTGTTTGGGGCCCGACAGATACGCAGTATTTT
clone_size: NA; j_call: TRBJ2-6; cdr3_length: 16; d_call: TRBD1; v_call: TRBV28; cdr3_aa: CASGSVQGAGANVLTF; cdr3_nt: TGTGCCAGCGGCTCGGTACAGGGGGCTGGGGCCAACGTCCTGACTTTC
clone_size: NA; j_call: TRBJ2-3; cdr3_length: 15; d_call: NA; v_call: TRBV3-1/TRBV3-2; cdr3_aa: CASSRPGGLSDTQYF; cdr3_nt: TGTGCCAGCAGCCGCCCGGGGGGCCTTTCTGATACGCAGTATTTT
clone_size: NA; j_call: TRBJ1-5; cdr3_length: 12; d_call: NA; v_call: TRBV30; cdr3_aa: CAWGRQGQPQHF; cdr3_nt: TGTGCCTGGGGAAGGCAGGGTCAGCCCCAGCATTTT
clone_size: NA; j_call: TRBJ1-1; cdr3_length: 13; d_call: NA; v_call: TRBV6-5; cdr3_aa: CASSLGGTGKTFF; cdr3_nt: TGTGCCAGCAGCCTGGGAGGAACAGGAAAAACTTTCTTT
clone_size: NA; j_call: TRBJ2-5; cdr3_length: 15; d_call: TRBD1; v_call: TRBV11-1; cdr3_aa: CASSLLSGAQGAQYF; cdr3_nt: TGTGCCAGCAGCTTACTCTCCGGGGCCCAGGGGGCCCAGTACTTC
clone_size: NA; j_call: TRBJ1-2; cdr3_length: 12; d_call: NA; v_call: TRBV30; cdr3_aa: CAWPRGDHGYTF; cdr3_nt: TGTGCCTGGCCTCGGGGAGATCATGGCTACACCTTC
clone_size: NA; j_call: TRBJ2-7; cdr3_length: 14; d_call: NA; v_call: TRBV28; cdr3_aa: CASSLGAYSYEQYF; cdr3_nt: TGTGCCAGCAGTTTAGGGGCTTACTCCTACGAGCAGTACTTC
clone_size: NA; j_call: TRBJ2-3; cdr3_length: 16; d_call: TRBD2; v_call: TRBV5-1; cdr3_aa: CASSLGTSGGTDTQYF; cdr3_nt: TGCGCCAGCAGCTTGGGGACTAGCGGGGGCACAGATACGCAGTATTTT
clone_size: NA; j_call: TRBJ2-7; cdr3_length: 13; d_call: NA; v_call: TRBV10-1; cdr3_aa: CASSGSETYEQYF; cdr3_nt: TGCGCCAGCAGTGGTAGCGAGACCTACGAGCAGTACTTC
clone_size: NA; j_call: TRBJ1-3; cdr3_length: 12; d_call: NA; v_call: TRBV7-8; cdr3_aa: CASSLVGNTIYF; cdr3_nt: TGTGCCAGCAGCCTCGTCGGAAACACCATATATTTT
clone_size: few; j_call: TRBJ1-2; cdr3_length: 11; d_call: NA; v_call: TRBV11-1; cdr3_aa: CASSTGYGYTF; cdr3_nt: TGTGCCAGCAGCACCGGCTATGGCTACACCTTC
clone_size: NA; j_call: TRBJ1-6; cdr3_length: 14; d_call: TRBD1; v_call: TRBV2; cdr3_aa: CASITTGYNSPLHF; cdr3_nt: TGTGCCAGCATTACGACAGGGTATAATTCACCCCTCCACTTT
clone_size: NA; j_call: TRBJ2-7; cdr3_length: 13; d_call: TRBD1; v_call: TRBV30; cdr3_aa: CAWSETGSNEQYF; cdr3_nt: TGTGCCTGGAGTGAGACAGGGTCCAACGAGCAGTACTTC
clone_size: NA; j_call: TRBJ2-3; cdr3_length: 15; d_call: TRBD2; v_call: TRBV11-3; cdr3_aa: CASSSSGGNTDTQYF; cdr3_nt: TGTGCCAGCAGCTCTAGCGGGGGGAACACAGATACGCAGTATTTT
clone_size: few; j_call: TRBJ1-5; cdr3_length: 17; d_call: TRBD1; v_call: TRBV28; cdr3_aa: CASSSTTGADSNQPQHF; cdr3_nt: TGTGCCAGCAGCTCCACCACAGGGGCCGATAGCAATCAGCCCCAGCATTTT
clone_size: once; j_call: TRBJ1-1; cdr3_length: 13; d_call: NA; v_call: TRBV29-1; cdr3_aa: CSVGWGGNTEAFF; cdr3_nt: TGCAGCGTTGGGTGGGGAGGGAACACTGAAGCTTTCTTT
clone_size: once; j_call: TRBJ2-3; cdr3_length: 15; d_call: NA; v_call: TRBV5-1; cdr3_aa: CASSLVLSRTDTQYF; cdr3_nt: TGCGCCAGCAGCTTGGTACTATCGCGGACAGATACGCAGTATTTT
clone_size: NA; j_call: TRBJ2-7; cdr3_length: 15; d_call: TRBD1; v_call: TRBV2; cdr3_aa: CASSLGTGALDEQYF; cdr3_nt: TGTGCCAGCAGTCTTGGGACAGGGGCCTTGGACGAGCAGTACTTC
clone_size: NA; j_call: TRBJ2-1; cdr3_length: 15; d_call: TRBD2; v_call: TRBV11-2; cdr3_aa: CASSLSRLAGPEQFF; cdr3_nt: TGTGCCAGCAGCTTATCTAGACTAGCGGGACCCGAGCAGTTCTTC
clone_size: NA; j_call: TRBJ1-1; cdr3_length: 17; d_call: TRBD1; v_call: TRBV5-1; cdr3_aa: CASSLATGGLEGTEAFF; cdr3_nt: TGCGCCAGCAGCTTGGCCACAGGGGGCTTGGAGGGTACTGAAGCTTTCTTT
clone_size: NA; j_call: TRBJ1-5; cdr3_length: 14; d_call: NA; v_call: TRBV4-3; cdr3_aa: CASSQDYGNQPQHF; cdr3_nt: TGCGCCAGCAGCCAAGATTACGGTAATCAGCCCCAGCATTTT